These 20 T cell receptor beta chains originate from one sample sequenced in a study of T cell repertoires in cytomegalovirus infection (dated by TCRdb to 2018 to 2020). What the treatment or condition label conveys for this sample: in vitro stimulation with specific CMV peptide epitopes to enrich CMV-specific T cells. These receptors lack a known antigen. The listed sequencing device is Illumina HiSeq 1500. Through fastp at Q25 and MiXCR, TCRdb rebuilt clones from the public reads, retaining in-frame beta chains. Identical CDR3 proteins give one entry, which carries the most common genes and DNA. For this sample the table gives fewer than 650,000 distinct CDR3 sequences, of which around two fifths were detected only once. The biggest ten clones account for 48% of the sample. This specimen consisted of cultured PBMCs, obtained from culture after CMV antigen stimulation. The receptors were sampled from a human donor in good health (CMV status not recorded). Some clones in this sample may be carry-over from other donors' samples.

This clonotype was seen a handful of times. The CDR3 nucleotides are TGTGCCAGCAGCTTAGTTGAGGGCCCGAACACTGAAGCTTTCTTT. The encoded protein is CASSLVEGPNTEAFF. The gene calls are TRBV7-8 and TRBJ1-1; no reliable D call. The CDR3 has 15 residues. V dropped 1 base and J dropped 1 base, with 10 bases sitting between them. Per germline, CDR1 SGHVS and CDR2 FQNEAQ.

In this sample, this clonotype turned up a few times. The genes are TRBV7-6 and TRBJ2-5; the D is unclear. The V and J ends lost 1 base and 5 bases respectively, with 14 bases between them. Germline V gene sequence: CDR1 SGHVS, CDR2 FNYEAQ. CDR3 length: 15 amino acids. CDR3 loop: CASSLGIGSGETQYF. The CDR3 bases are TGTGCCAGCAGCTTAGGTATAGGGTCTGGGGAGACCCAGTACTTC.

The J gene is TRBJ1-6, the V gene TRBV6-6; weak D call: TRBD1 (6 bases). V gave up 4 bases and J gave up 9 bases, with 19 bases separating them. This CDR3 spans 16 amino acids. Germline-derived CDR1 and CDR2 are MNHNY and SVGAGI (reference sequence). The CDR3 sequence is CASSLRRQDLGSPLHF. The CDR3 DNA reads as TGTGCCAGCAGTTTACGCAGACAGGATCTGGGTTCACCCCTCCACTTT.

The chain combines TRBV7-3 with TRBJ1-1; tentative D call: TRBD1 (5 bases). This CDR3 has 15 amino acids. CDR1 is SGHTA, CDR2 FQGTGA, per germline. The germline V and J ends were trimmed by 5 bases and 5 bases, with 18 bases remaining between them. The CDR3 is CASSPVGAGVTEAFF. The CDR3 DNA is TGTGCCAGCAGCCCTGTTGGGGCGGGGGTAACTGAAGCTTTCTTT.

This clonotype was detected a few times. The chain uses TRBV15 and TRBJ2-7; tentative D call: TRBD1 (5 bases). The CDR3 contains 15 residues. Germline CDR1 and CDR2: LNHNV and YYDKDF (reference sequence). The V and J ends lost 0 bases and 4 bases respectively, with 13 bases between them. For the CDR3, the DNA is TGTGCCACCAGCAGAGATCTTCAGGGTACGTACGAGCAGTACTTC. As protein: CATSRDLQGTYEQYF.

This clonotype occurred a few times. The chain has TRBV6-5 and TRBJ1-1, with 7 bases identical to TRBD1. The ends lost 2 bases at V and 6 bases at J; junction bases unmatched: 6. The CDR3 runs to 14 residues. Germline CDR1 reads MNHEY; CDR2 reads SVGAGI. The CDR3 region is CASSYQTGVAEAFF. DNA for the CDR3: TGTGCCAGCAGTTACCAAACAGGGGTAGCTGAAGCTTTCTTT.

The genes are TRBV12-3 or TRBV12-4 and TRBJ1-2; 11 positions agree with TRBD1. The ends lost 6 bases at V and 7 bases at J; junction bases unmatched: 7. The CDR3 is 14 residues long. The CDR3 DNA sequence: TGTGCCAGCAGCGGGGACAGGGGGAAGCGTGGCTACACCTTC. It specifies CASSGDRGKRGYTF.

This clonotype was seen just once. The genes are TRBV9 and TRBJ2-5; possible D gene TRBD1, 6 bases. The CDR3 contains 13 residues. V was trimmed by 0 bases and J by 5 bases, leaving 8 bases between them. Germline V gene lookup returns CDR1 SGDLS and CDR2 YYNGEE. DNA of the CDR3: TGTGCCAGCAGCGTAGACAGGGCGGAGACCCAGTACTTC. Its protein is CASSVDRAETQYF.

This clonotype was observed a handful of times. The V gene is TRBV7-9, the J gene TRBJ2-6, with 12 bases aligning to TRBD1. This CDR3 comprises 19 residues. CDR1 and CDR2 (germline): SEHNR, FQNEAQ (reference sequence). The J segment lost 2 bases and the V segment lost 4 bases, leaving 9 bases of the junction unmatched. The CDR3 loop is CASSSPGTGGVAGANVLTF. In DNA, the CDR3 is TGTGCCAGCAGCTCCCCCGGGACAGGGGGCGTAGCTGGGGCCAACGTCCTGACTTTC.

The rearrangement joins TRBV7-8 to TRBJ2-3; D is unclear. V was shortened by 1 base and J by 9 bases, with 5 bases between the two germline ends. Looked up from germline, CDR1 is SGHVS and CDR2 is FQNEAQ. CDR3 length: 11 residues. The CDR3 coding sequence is TGTGCCAGCAGCTTAGAACGCACGCAGTATTTT. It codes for CASSLERTQYF.

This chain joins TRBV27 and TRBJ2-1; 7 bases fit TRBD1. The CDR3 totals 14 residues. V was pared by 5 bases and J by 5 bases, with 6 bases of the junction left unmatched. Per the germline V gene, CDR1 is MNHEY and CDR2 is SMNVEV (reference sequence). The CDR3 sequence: CASSKGQIDNEQFF. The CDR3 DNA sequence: TGTGCCAGCAGTAAGGGACAGATCGACAATGAGCAGTTCTTC.

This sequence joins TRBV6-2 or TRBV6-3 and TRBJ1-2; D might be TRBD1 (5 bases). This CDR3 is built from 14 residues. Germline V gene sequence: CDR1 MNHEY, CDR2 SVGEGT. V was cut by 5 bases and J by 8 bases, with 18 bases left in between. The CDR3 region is CASSERGLPDGYTF. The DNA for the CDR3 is TGTGCCAGCAGTGAGCGGGGCCTACCAGACGGCTACACCTTC.

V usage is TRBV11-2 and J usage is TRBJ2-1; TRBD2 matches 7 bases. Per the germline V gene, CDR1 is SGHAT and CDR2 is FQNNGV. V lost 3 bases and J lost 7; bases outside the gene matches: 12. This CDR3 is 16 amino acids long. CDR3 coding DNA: TGTGCCAGCAGCTTTACGGCGGGAGTGATTAATAATGAGCAGTTCTTC. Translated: CASSFTAGVINNEQFF. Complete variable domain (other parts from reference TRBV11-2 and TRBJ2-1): EAGVAQSPRYKIIEKRQSVAFWCNPISGHATLYWYQQILGQGPKLLIQFQNNGVVDDSQLPKDRFSAERLKGVDSTLKIQPAKLEDSAVYLCASSFTAGVINNEQFFGPGTRLTVL.

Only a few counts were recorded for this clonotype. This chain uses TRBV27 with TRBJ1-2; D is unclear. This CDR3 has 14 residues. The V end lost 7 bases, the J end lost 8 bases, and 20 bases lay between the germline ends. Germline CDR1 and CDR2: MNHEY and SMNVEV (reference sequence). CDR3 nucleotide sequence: TGTGCCAGCACCCTAGACTACCAAACCGGAGGCTACACCTTC. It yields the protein CASTLDYQTGGYTF.

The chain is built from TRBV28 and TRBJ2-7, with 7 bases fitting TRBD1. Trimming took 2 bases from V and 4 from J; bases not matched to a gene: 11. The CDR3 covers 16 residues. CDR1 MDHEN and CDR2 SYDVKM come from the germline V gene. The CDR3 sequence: CASSLAGTDLWYEQYF. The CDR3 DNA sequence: TGTGCCAGCAGTTTAGCCGGGACAGACCTTTGGTACGAGCAGTACTTC.

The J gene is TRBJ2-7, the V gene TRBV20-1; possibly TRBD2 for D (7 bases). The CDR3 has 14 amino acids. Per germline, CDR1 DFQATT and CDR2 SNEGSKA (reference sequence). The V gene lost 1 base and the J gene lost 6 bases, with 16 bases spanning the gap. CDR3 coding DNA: TGCAGTGCTAGAGGGGGGGGGCTTCGGATCGAGCAGTACTTC. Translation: CSARGGGLRIEQYF.

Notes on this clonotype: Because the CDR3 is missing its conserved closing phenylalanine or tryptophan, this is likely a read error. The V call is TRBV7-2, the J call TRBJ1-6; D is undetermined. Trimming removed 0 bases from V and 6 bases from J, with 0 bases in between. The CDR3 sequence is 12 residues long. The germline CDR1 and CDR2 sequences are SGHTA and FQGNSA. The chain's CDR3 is CASSLANSPLHS. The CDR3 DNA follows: TGTGCCAGCAGCTTAGCTAATTCACCCCTCCACTCT.

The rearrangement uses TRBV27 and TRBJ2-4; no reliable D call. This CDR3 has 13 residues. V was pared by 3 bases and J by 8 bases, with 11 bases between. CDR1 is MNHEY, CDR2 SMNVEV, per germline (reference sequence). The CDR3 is CASSFGPRDIQYF. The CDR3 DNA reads TGTGCCAGCAGTTTTGGTCCAAGGGACATTCAGTACTTC.

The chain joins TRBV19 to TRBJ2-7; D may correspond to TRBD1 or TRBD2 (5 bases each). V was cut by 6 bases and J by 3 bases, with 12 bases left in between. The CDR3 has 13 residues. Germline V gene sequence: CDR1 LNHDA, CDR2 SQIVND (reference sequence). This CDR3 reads CASRPGRLYEQYF. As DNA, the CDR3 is TGTGCCAGTAGGCCGGGACGCCTCTACGAGCAGTACTTC.

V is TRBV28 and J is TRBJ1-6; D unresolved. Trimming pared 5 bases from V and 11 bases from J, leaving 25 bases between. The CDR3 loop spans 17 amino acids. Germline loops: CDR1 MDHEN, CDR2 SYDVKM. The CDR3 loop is CASSTIQRSPTKTPLHF. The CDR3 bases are TGTGCCAGCAGTACGATACAGCGATCGCCAACCAAAACACCCCTCCACTTT.